These 27 T cell receptor beta chains were sequenced from one sample in a study of blood T cell repertoires in COVID-19. Here immunoSEQ multiplex PCR was the method, and the copy in TCRdb shows in-frame clones only, minus some. The sample lists about 220,000 clones, 90% occurring once. The material sequenced was PBMCs or T cells enriched from blood (not recorded which). Receptors originate from a man aged 30 to 45 who had been exposed to COVID-19.

This clone occurred once. The chain links TRBV10-3 to TRBJ1-5; a possible D gene is TRBD1 (5 bases). The V gene's germline CDR1 is ENHRY and CDR2 SYGVKD. V was pared by 0 bases and J by 4 bases, with 10 bases between. This CDR3 is 15 amino acids long. CDR3: CAISESYQGNQPQHF. In DNA, the CDR3 is TGTGCCATCAGTGAGTCTTATCAGGGTAATCAGCCCCAGCATTTT.

The chain is built from TRBV5-1 and TRBJ2-1; 8 bases fit TRBD1. The CDR3 extends over 15 amino acids. Germline loops: CDR1 SGHRS, CDR2 YFSETQ. Trimming cost V 2 bases and J 8 bases; bases outside gene matches: 9. DNA for the CDR3: TGCGCCAGCAGCTTCGCGACAGGGGATATCGATGAGCAGTTCTTC. It is translated as CASSFATGDIDEQFF.

The chain is built from TRBV2 and TRBJ2-1, with D unresolved. Trimming removed 5 bases from V and 6 bases from J, with 14 bases in between. Germline V gives CDR1 SNHLY, CDR2 FYNNEI. The CDR3 is made up of 14 amino acids. CDR3 coding DNA: TGTGCCAGCAGTAGTGGGTGGGCCACCAATGAGCAGTTCTTC. As protein: CASSSGWATNEQFF.

This clone was seen once. The V and J genes are TRBV2 and TRBJ1-5, with 7 positions matching TRBD1. Germline CDR1 SNHLY, CDR2 FYNNEI. Trimming removed 7 bases from V and 6 bases from J; junction bases left unmatched: 12. The CDR3 sequence is 15 residues long. Here the CDR3 DNA reads TGTGCCAGCATCAAGAGGGAGACAGGGTCTCAGCCCCAGCATTTT. It encodes CASIKRETGSQPQHF.

The V call is TRBV6-5, the J call TRBJ2-3; tentative D call: TRBD2 (5 bases). CDR1 is MNHEY and CDR2 is SVGAGI in the germline V gene. The CDR3 is 12 amino acids. Trimming left V 8 bases short and J 2 bases short, with 8 bases between. CDR3 nucleotides: TGTGCCAGCGGGAGCGTCACAGATACGCAGTATTTT. Its translation: CASGSVTDTQYF.

The gene calls are TRBV4-3 and TRBJ2-6, with D uncertain. The length of the CDR3 is 17 residues. V was shortened by 4 bases and J by 0 bases, with 13 bases between the two germline ends. Germline lookup yields CDR1 LGHNA and CDR2 YSLEER. For the CDR3, the DNA is TGCGCCAGCAGCCTCCAGATTGCTTACTCTGGGGCCAACGTCCTGACTTTC. Amino acid sequence: CASSLQIAYSGANVLTF.

The chain employs TRBV7-9 and TRBJ1-5, with D possibly TRBD1 on 5 matching bases. Looked up from germline, CDR1 is SEHNR and CDR2 is FQNEAQ (reference sequence). V was trimmed by 1 base and J by 7 bases, leaving 17 bases between them. This CDR3 has 16 amino acids. CDR3 residues: CASSLEVRGFLQPQHF. The CDR3 nucleotides are TGTGCCAGCAGCTTAGAGGTTCGGGGGTTCCTACAGCCCCAGCATTTT.

The chain uses TRBV5-5 and TRBJ2-7; a weak D match, TRBD2 (6 bases). Trimming stripped 3 bases from V and 1 base from J, with 14 bases between. The germline gives CDR1 SGHKS, CDR2 YYEKEE (reference sequence). The CDR3 sequence is 15 residues long. CDR3 sequence reads: CASSWGVGESYEQYF. The DNA for the CDR3 is TGTGCCAGCAGCTGGGGGGTAGGGGAATCCTACGAGCAGTACTTC.

On this clone: The same CDR3 arises from other DNA sequences in this sample as well. The rearrangement uses TRBV3-1 (or the pseudogene TRBV3-2) and TRBJ2-6; D call uncertain. With 0 bases removed from V and 0 bases from J, the gap between germline ends came to 3 bases. CDR1 and CDR2 from the germline V gene are LGHDT and YNNKEL (reference sequence). The CDR3 length is 15 residues. The CDR3 bases are TGTGCCAGCAGCCAAGACCTCTCTGGGGCCAACGTCCTGACTTTC. Translating gives CASSQDLSGANVLTF.

The genes are TRBV19 and TRBJ1-2; D is perhaps TRBD1 (6 bases). Looked up from germline, CDR1 is LNHDA and CDR2 is SQIVND (reference sequence). This CDR3 has 16 residues. The germline V and J ends were trimmed by 4 bases and 3 bases, with 18 bases remaining between them. The CDR3 sequence: CASSTPVSRGYYGYTF. As DNA, the CDR3 is TGTGCCAGTAGTACTCCCGTCTCGAGGGGGTACTATGGCTACACCTTC.

This chain uses TRBV30 with TRBJ2-2; possible D gene TRBD2, 5 bases. Trimming took off 3 bases at V and 2 bases at J, with 13 bases between the two ends. Germline assignment: CDR1 GTSNPN and CDR2 SVGIG (reference sequence). This CDR3 has 15 amino acids. CDR3 in amino acids: CAWRAGVRNTGELFF. CDR3 in DNA: TGTGCCTGGAGAGCCGGGGTTAGAAACACCGGGGAGCTGTTTTTT.

This clone was counted once. Different DNA sequences within this sample yield the same CDR3. V is TRBV4-1 and J is TRBJ1-6, with D uncertain. V was shortened by 3 bases and J by 7 bases, with 10 bases between the two germline ends. The CDR3 contains 14 residues. Germline V gene data show CDR1 as MGHRA and CDR2 as YSYEKL. In DNA, the CDR3 is TGCGCCAGCAGCCAGGACCGAGGGAATTCACCCCTCCACTTT. The encoded protein is CASSQDRGNSPLHF.

The J gene is TRBJ1-2, the V gene TRBV27; the match to TRBD1 covers 10 bases. Losses at the gene ends were 2 bases for V and 6 bases for J; bases not matched to a gene: 9. Germline V CDR1 and CDR2: MNHEY, SMNVEV (reference sequence). The CDR3 has 16 residues. The CDR3 sequence is CASSLTLTGGFDGYTF. The CDR3 DNA reads TGTGCCAGCAGTTTAACATTGACAGGGGGCTTCGATGGCTACACCTTC.

This clone showed up just a few times. The chain has TRBV6-5 and TRBJ1-2; 7 bases line up with TRBD1. Germline V gene lookup returns CDR1 MNHEY and CDR2 SVGAGI. Trimming removed 5 bases from V and 5 bases from J; junction bases left unmatched: 8. The CDR3 is 14 residues long. CDR3 in DNA: TGTGCCAGCAGTCACGACAGGGCTCCGTATGGCTACACCTTC. Its protein product is CASSHDRAPYGYTF.

The CDR3 here is CAWRGDGQPQHF. The CDR3 bases are TGTGCCTGGAGAGGGGATGGTCAGCCCCAGCATTTT. The V and J genes are TRBV30 and TRBJ1-5; perhaps TRBD1 as D (5 bases). The length of the CDR3 is 12 residues. CDR1 and CDR2 (germline): GTSNPN, SVGIG (reference sequence). Trimming removed 3 bases from V and 6 bases from J, with 9 bases in between.

This clone was detected only once. The CDR3 spells CAAGTGAPYEQYF. The CDR3 bases are TGTGCCGCCGGCACAGGGGCCCCCTACGAGCAGTACTTC. The genes are TRBV6-5 and TRBJ2-7; 7 positions match TRBD1. This CDR3 is 13 amino acids long. Germline trimming cut 11 bases from V and 2 bases from J; bases unmatched to any gene: 9. Germline V gene data show CDR1 as MNHEY and CDR2 as SVGAGI.

The chain employs TRBV27 and TRBJ1-1; no firm D call. V was clipped by 3 bases and J by 5 bases, with 10 bases between them. CDR1 is MNHEY and CDR2 is SMNVEV in the germline V gene (reference sequence). This CDR3 comprises 13 residues. The CDR3 loop reads CASSFSPRTEAFF. The DNA for the CDR3 is TGTGCCAGCAGTTTTTCCCCCAGGACTGAAGCTTTCTTT.

This clone has only a few counts. The sample carries other DNA sequences with the same CDR3. The chain combines TRBV5-6 with TRBJ2-5; 7 positions agree with TRBD2. This CDR3 is built from 13 residues. Germline V gene sequence: CDR1 SGHDT, CDR2 YYEEEE. Germline trimming cut 0 bases from V and 4 bases from J; bases unmatched to any gene: 0. CDR3 DNA: TGTGCCAGCAGCTTGGCGGGGGGAGAGACCCAGTACTTC. Translation: CASSLAGGETQYF.

In this sample, this clone turned up a few times. The chain uses TRBV4-2 and TRBJ1-2, with TRBD1 as a possible D gene (6 bases). This CDR3 is 15 amino acids long. The germline V gene encodes CDR1 LGHNA and CDR2 YNFKEQ. V dropped 0 bases and J dropped 8 bases, with 16 bases sitting between them. The CDR3 DNA reads TGTGCCAGCAGCCAAGAGCGCTCAGGGGTAGGCGGCTACACCTTC. As protein: CASSQERSGVGGYTF.

The chain recombines TRBV4-1 with TRBJ2-5; D may be TRBD1 (5 bases). The V end lost 0 bases, the J end lost 4 bases, and 9 bases lay between the germline ends. CDR3 size: 14 residues. CDR1 is MGHRA and CDR2 is YSYEKL in the germline V gene. The CDR3 bases are TGCGCCAGCAGCCAAGATGACAGACGAGAGACCCAGTACTTC. Residues: CASSQDDRRETQYF.

The chain has TRBV13 and TRBJ2-7; the D gene is possibly TRBD2 (6 bases). CDR3 length equals 14 residues. Germline CDR1 reads PRHDT; CDR2 reads FYEKMQ (reference sequence). V was trimmed by 5 bases and J by 5 bases, leaving 16 bases between them. The CDR3 spells CASSLGEEAHEQYF. CDR3 nucleotides: TGTGCCAGCAGCCTCGGGGAGGAGGCCCACGAGCAGTACTTC.

This clone was recorded only once. J is TRBJ2-5 and V is TRBV7-8; perhaps TRBD1 as D (6 bases). This CDR3 has 14 amino acids. V was pared by 3 bases and J by 1 base, with 9 bases between. Germline V gene sequence: CDR1 SGHVS, CDR2 FQNEAQ. Here the CDR3 reads CASSFETGQETQYF. The CDR3 DNA sequence: TGTGCCAGCAGCTTTGAGACAGGCCAAGAGACCCAGTACTTC.

The J gene is TRBJ2-2, the V gene TRBV5-4; D perhaps matches TRBD2 (6 bases). V was pared by 6 bases and J by 6 bases, with 15 bases between. The CDR3 contains 14 residues. Looked up from germline, CDR1 is SGHNT and CDR2 is YYREEE (reference sequence). The CDR3 loop reads CASTIIGGAGELFF. The CDR3 DNA reads as TGTGCCAGCACAATAATAGGAGGGGCCGGGGAGCTGTTTTTT.

V usage is TRBV7-9 and J usage is TRBJ2-3; 10 nucleotides match TRBD1. J lost 1 base, V lost 5 bases, and 6 bases had no gene match. In germline, CDR1 is SEHNR, CDR2 FQNEAQ (reference sequence). There are 16 residues in the CDR3. The CDR3 DNA sequence: TGTGCCAGCAGCGCCTCCGGGACAGGGGGCACAGATACGCAGTATTTT. As protein: CASSASGTGGTDTQYF.

This chain connects TRBV5-3 to TRBJ1-4; D not certain. TRBV5-3 is labeled an ORF, and its function is uncertain. V dropped 5 bases and J dropped 8 bases, with 25 bases sitting between them. The CDR3 covers 17 residues. The CDR3 sequence is CARRSRRREDQKEKLFF. In nucleotides, the CDR3 is TGTGCCAGAAGATCCCGGAGAAGGGAGGATCAAAAGGAAAAACTGTTTTTT.

This clone was counted once. CDR3 loop: CASSQVAGQGMGRPIEQYF. CDR3 DNA sequence: TGCGCCAGCAGCCAAGTAGCGGGACAGGGAATGGGTCGCCCCATCGAGCAGTACTTC. This chain uses TRBV4-3 with TRBJ2-7; D might be TRBD1 (9 bases). Germline CDR1 is LGHNA and CDR2 is YSLEER. The CDR3 length is 19 residues. V lost 1 base to trimming and J lost 6 bases, with 28 bases between them.

The chain couples TRBV6-5 to TRBJ2-5; D unresolved. V dropped 8 bases and J dropped 0 bases, with 10 bases sitting between them. The germline gives CDR1 MNHEY, CDR2 SVGAGI. This CDR3 contains 13 residues. The CDR3 DNA follows: TGTGCCAGCTCCCTATACTACCAAGAGACCCAGTACTTC. Amino acids: CASSLYYQETQYF.